This record covers a single TCR beta chain. Its antigen remains undetermined. No base qualities exist here, and no much larger clone lies one base off it. TCR cDNA was synthesized by 5'RACE template switching, which introduced a universal primer site and unique molecular identifiers. cDNA synthesis was primed from both the TCR alpha and TCR beta constant segments. Library amplification involved two PCR steps, and the second step added sample barcodes and sequencing adapters. Sequencing of the libraries was done on either Illumina HiSeq 2500 (2x100 bp) or NovaSeq (2x150 bp). As for how the authors treated the data: MIGEC was used to demultiplex reads and collapse the reads into UMI consensus sequences, and MiXCR was used for V(D)J alignment. Using edgeR on replicate PBMC samples, clonotypes were called vaccine-responding if FDR was below 0.01 and the log2 fold change was above 5 up to day 15. Bulk clonotypes were assigned CD4 or CD8 identity according to which sequenced CD4 or CD8 repertoire held them at higher abundance. In-frame beta chains were kept once TCRdb had trimmed the public reads at Q25 with fastp and called clones with MiXCR. A single entry per CDR3 protein holds the most common genes and DNA from its merged rows. TCRdb's processing, not the authors' own work, is the source of the V and J calls. This sample holds under 300,000 distinct CDR3 sequences; about 7.1% were observed only once. The top ten hold roughly 0.9% of the sample.

The meaning of the sample's treatment or condition label: live attenuated yellow fever vaccine strain. A standard Ficoll-Paque protocol was used to isolate PBMCs from peripheral blood. Dynabeads CD4 and CD8 positive selection kits were used to isolate CD4 and CD8 T-cell fractions. TriZol was used to extract RNA from bulk PBMCs, from CD4 and CD8 fractions, and from dextramer-positive and dextramer-negative fractions. The germline V gene provides CDR1 MGHDK and CDR2 SYGVNS. The CDR3 runs 13 amino acids, cysteine and phenylalanine included. Just the 39-base CDR3 DNA is kept, in frame starting at base 1. The trim is 8 bases for V and 4 bases for J, with a gap of 15 bases between the germline ends. This specimen belongs to a study of T cells after yellow fever vaccination (dated by TCRdb to about 2019). The study in broad terms: The SMART-Seq v4 Ultra Low Input RNA kit was used to prepare libraries from fractions with low cell numbers. To track T-cell clones before and after primary and booster YFV17D yellow fever vaccination, bulk TCR alpha and beta repertoires were sequenced longitudinally. The cohort comprised two healthy male donors, one aged 18 to 29 and one aged 30 to 40 years. Bulk PBMC replicates and cell subsets were isolated from blood drawn at multiple timepoints before and after both primary and secondary immunization.

Findings and caveats that apply to the study as a whole: The secondary T-cell response was found to be weaker but faster than the primary response, with a peak reached on day 5 rather than on day 15. Computational filtering was needed because FACS-sorted repertoires could contain abundant contaminating clonotypes from the bulk population. Most clones expanded after primary vaccination (almost 98% of CD4 and roughly 88% of CD8) were re-detected after the booster, suggesting that broad memory maintenance occurred. Only two donors were included in the study, so the extent to which the findings can be generalized is limited. A small fraction of clonotypes appeared in both the CD4 and CD8 compartments, likely as a result of convergent recombination.

This sequence was found in a man under 40 who received the YFV17D yellow fever vaccine. Material: CD4+ T cells sorted from PBMCs, obtained 15 days after the yellow fever booster vaccination. The V gene is TRBV25-1 and the J gene is TRBJ2-7, and perhaps TRBD2 as D gene, on 6 matching bases. The DNA is TGTGCCAGCTTTTCGGACTACCCTTACGAGCAGTACTTC. Its protein is CASFSDYPYEQYF.